This T cell receptor beta chain emerged from a study of long-term antiretroviral therapy in people with HIV. Study findings and constraints: Narrower CDR3 length ranges marked HIV repertoires relative to controls. Blood obtained between the mid-2000s and the late 2010s may reflect older ART regimens.

The CDR3 covers 17 residues. Germline CDR1 is SNHLY and CDR2 is FYNNEI. V was shortened by 4 bases and J by 0 bases, with 19 bases between the two germline ends. Survey level was the resolution at which the v3.0 immunoSEQ assay ran. Sequencing was directed toward roughly 40,000-55,000 T-cell genomes in each sample. The data were produced by immunoSEQ multiplex PCR, yet TCRdb's version contains in-frame clones alone and is incomplete. The sample consists of some 21,000 clones, roughly 84% of them appearing once. Points on this clone: Its antigen is unidentified.

The sequenced sample was unsorted PBMCs, obtained at the start of antiretroviral therapy. This sequence joins TRBV2 and TRBJ2-7; D remains unclear. This sequence was found in a middle-aged man with HIV. The CDR3 is CASSGKVDPPSSYEQYF. Written as DNA, the CDR3 is TGTGCCAGCAGTGGGAAAGTCGACCCCCCGAGCTCCTACGAGCAGTACTTC. Combining the CDR3 with reference TRBV2 and TRBJ2-7 gives the whole variable domain EPEVTQTPSHQVTQMGQEVILRCVPISNHLYFYWYRQILGQKVEFLVSFYNNEISEKSEIFDDQFSVERPDGSNFTLKIRSTKLEDSAMYFCASSGKVDPPSSYEQYFGPGTRLTVT.